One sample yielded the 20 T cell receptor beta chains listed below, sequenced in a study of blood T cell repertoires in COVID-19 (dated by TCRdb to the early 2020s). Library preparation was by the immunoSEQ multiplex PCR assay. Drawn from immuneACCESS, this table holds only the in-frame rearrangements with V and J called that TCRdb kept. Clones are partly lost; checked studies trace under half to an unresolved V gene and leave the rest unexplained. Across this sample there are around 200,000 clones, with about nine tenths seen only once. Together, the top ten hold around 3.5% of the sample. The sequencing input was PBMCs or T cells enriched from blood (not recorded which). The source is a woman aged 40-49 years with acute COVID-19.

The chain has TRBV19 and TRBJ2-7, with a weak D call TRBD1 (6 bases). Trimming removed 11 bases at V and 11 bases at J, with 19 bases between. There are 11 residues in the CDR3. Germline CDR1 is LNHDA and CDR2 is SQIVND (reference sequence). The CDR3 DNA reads TGTGCCTGTGGTCATGGGACAAACAAGTACGTC. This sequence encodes CACGHGTNKYV.

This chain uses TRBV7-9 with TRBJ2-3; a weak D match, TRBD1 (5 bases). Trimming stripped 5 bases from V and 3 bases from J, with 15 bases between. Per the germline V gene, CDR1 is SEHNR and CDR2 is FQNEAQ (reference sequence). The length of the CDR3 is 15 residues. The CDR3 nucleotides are TGTGCCAGCAGCCCGCGACAGATAACTACAGATACGCAGTATTTT. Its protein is CASSPRQITTDTQYF.

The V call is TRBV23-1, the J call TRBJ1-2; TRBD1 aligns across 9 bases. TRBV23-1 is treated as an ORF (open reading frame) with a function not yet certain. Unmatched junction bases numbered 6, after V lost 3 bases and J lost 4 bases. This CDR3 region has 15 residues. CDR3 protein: CASSQWDRAAYGYTF. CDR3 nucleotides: TGCGCCAGCAGTCAGTGGGACAGGGCGGCCTATGGCTACACCTTC.

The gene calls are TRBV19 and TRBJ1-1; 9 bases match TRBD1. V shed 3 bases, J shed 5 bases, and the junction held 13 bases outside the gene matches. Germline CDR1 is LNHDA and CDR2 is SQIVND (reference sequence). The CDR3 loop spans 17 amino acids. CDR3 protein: CASSILTQDRGGTEAFF. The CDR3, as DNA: TGTGCCAGTAGTATCCTAACCCAGGACAGGGGCGGAACTGAAGCTTTCTTT. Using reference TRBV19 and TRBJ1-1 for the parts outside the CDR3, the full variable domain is DGGITQSPKYLFRKEGQNVTLSCEQNLNHDAMYWYRQDPGQGLRLIYYSQIVNDFQKGDIAEGYSVSREKKESFPLTVTSAQKNPTAFYLCASSILTQDRGGTEAFFGQGTRLTVV.

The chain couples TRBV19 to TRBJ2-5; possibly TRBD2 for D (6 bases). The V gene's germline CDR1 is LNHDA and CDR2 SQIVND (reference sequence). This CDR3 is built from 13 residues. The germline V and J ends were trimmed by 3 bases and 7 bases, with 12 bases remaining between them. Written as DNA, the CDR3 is TGTGCCAGTAGTATGCTCCTCGGGGGGACCCAGTACTTC. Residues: CASSMLLGGTQYF. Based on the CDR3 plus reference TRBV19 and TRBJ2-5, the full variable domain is DGGITQSPKYLFRKEGQNVTLSCEQNLNHDAMYWYRQDPGQGLRLIYYSQIVNDFQKGDIAEGYSVSREKKESFPLTVTSAQKNPTAFYLCASSMLLGGTQYFGPGTRLLVL.

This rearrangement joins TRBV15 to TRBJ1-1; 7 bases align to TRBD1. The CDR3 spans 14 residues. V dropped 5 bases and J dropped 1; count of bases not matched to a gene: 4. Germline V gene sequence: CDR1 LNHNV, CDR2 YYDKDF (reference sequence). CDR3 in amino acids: CATSGQGGNTEAFF. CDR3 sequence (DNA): TGTGCCACCAGCGGCCAGGGGGGGAACACTGAAGCTTTCTTT.

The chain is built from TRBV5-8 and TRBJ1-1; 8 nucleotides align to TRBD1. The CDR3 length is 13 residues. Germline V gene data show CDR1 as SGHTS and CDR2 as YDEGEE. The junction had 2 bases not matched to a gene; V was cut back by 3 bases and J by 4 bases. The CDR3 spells CASSYRGATEAFF. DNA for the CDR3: TGTGCCAGCAGCTACAGGGGGGCCACTGAAGCTTTCTTT.

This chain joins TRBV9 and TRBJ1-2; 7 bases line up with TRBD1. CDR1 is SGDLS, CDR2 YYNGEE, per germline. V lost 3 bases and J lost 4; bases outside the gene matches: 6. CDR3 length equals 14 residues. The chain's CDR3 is CASSGEGGTYGYTF. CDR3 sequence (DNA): TGTGCCAGCAGCGGAGAAGGGGGCACCTATGGCTACACCTTC.

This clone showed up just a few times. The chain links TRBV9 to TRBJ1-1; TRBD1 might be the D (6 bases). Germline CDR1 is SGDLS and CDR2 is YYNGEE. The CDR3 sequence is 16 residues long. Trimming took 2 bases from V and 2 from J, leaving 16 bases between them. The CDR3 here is CASSVLPGHSNTEAFF. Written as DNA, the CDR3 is TGTGCCAGCAGCGTTTTACCGGGACACTCCAACACTGAAGCTTTCTTT.

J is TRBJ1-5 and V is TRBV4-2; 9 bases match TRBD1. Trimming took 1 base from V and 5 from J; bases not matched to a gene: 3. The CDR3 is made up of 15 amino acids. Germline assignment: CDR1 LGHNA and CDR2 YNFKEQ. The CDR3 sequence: CASSQGTGDDQPQHF. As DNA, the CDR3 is TGTGCCAGCAGCCAAGGGACAGGGGATGATCAGCCCCAGCATTTT.

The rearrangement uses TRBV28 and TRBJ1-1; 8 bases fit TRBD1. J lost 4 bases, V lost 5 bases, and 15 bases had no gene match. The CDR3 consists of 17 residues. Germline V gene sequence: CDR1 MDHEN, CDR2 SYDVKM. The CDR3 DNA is TGTGCCAGCAGTCCCCGGACAGGGCGCATTGATGGCACTGAAGCTTTCTTT. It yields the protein CASSPRTGRIDGTEAFF.

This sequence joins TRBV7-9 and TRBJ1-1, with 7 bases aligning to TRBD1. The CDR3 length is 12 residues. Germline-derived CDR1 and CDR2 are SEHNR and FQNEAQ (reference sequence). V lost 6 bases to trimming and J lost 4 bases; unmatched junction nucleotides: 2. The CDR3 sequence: CASRTGITEAFF. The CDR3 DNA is TGTGCCAGCAGGACAGGGATCACTGAAGCTTTCTTT.

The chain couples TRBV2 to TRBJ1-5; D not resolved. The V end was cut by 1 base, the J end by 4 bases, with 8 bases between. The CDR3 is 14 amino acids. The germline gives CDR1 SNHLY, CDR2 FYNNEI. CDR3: CASSEVGFNQPQHF. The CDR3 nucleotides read TGTGCCAGCAGTGAAGTCGGGTTTAATCAGCCCCAGCATTTT.

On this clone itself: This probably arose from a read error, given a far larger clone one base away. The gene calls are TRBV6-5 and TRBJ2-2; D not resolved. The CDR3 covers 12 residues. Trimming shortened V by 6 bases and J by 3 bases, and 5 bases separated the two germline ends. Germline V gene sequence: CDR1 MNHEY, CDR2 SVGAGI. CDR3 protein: CASSPDTGELFF. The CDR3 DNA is TGTGCCAGCAGCCCGGACACCGGGGAGCTGTTTTTT.

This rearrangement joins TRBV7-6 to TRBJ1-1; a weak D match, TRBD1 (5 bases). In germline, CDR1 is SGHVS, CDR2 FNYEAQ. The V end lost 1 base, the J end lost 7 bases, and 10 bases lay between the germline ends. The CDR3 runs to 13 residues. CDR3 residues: CASSLGSGGEAFF. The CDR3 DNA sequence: TGTGCCAGCAGCTTAGGTTCCGGGGGTGAAGCTTTCTTT. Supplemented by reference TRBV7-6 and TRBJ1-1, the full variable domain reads GAGVSQSPRYKVTKRGQDVALRCDPISGHVSLYWYRQALGQGPEFLTYFNYEAQQDKSGLPNDRFSAERPEGSISTLTIQRTEQRDSAMYRCASSLGSGGEAFFGQGTRLTVV.

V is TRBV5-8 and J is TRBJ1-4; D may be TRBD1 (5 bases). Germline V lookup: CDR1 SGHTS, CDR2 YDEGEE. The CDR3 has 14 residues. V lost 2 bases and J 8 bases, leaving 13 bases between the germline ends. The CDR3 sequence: CASSLRGGVEKLFF. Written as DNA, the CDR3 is TGTGCCAGCAGCTTACGAGGAGGGGTGGAAAAACTGTTTTTT.

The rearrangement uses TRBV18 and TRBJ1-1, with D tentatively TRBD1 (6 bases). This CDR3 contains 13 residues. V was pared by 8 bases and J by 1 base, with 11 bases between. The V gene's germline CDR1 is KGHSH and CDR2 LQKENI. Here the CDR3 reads CASTGTANTEAFF. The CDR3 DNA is TGTGCCAGCACAGGGACGGCGAACACTGAAGCTTTCTTT.

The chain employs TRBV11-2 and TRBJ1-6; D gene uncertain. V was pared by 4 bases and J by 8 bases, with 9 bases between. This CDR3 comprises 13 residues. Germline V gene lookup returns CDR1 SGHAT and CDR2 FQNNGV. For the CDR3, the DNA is TGTGCCAGCAGCTACAACATGGATTCACCCCTCCACTTT. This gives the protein CASSYNMDSPLHF.

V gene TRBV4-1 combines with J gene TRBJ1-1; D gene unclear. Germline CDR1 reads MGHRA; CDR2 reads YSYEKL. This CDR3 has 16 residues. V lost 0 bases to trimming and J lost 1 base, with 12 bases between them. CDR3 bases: TGCGCCAGCAGCCAAGAAGGTCGGGGTTCGAACACTGAAGCTTTCTTT. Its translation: CASSQEGRGSNTEAFF.

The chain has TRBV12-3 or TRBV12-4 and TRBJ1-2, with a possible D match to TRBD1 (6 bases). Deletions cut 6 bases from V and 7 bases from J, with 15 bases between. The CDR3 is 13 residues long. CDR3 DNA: TGTGCCAGCAGGAGGGAACAGGGAAGTGGCTACACCTTC. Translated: CASRREQGSGYTF.